The 9 T cell receptor beta chains below were found in one sample sequenced in a study of CD8+CD57+ T cells in acquired aplastic anemia. The study profiled TCR beta VDJ and CDR3 using genomic DNA as template. TCRdb itself ran the reads through MiXCR, one entry per CDR3 protein. The repertoire has a few hundred thousand distinct CDR3 sequences, around 60% of them found once; the top ten carry 25% to 35%. The sequenced material came from sorted CD4+, CD8+, or CD8+CD57+ T cells (not recorded which) from PBMCs. The source of these receptors is a human donor in good health.

In its sample, this clonotype was seen a few times. The chain is built from TRBV29-1 and TRBJ1-1; unclear D gene. Germline V gene data show CDR1 as SQVTM and CDR2 as ANQGSEA. Trimming took off 4 bases at V and 0 bases at J, with 12 bases between the two ends. This CDR3 is 14 amino acids long. CDR3 in amino acids: CSVVPAILNTEAFF. The CDR3 DNA is TGCAGCGTTGTCCCAGCTATACTGAACACTGAAGCTTTCTTT.

This clonotype came up many times. The chain uses TRBV9 and TRBJ2-5; TRBD2 aligns across 12 bases. The length of the CDR3 is 15 residues. CDR1 is SGDLS and CDR2 is YYNGEE in the germline V gene. Trimming took 4 bases from V and 5 from J; bases not matched to a gene: 6. CDR3 in DNA: TGTGCCAGCAGCAGTCTAGCGGGAGGGCCTGAGACCCAGTACTTC. Translating gives CASSSLAGGPETQYF. Full variable domain (missing parts from reference TRBV9 and TRBJ2-5): DSGVTQTPKHLITATGQRVTLRCSPRSGDLSVYWYQQSLDQGLQFLIQYYNGEERAKGNILERFSAQQFPDLHSELNLSSLELGDSALYFCASSSLAGGPETQYFGPGTRLLVL.

This chain links TRBV7-9 with TRBJ1-1; weak D call: TRBD1 (5 bases). Trimming took off 4 bases at V and 1 base at J, with 16 bases between the two ends. The germline V gene has CDR1 SEHNR and CDR2 FQNEAQ (reference sequence). The CDR3 runs 16 residues. CDR3 in DNA: TGTGCCAGCAGCTGGGAACAGACAGATGCGAACACTGAAGCTTTCTTT. Translation gives CASSWEQTDANTEAFF.

Concerning this clonotype itself: A much larger clone is a single base away; this may be a read error. The chain joins TRBV29-1 to TRBJ2-1, with D possibly called TRBD1 or TRBD2 (7 bases each). V lost 4 bases to trimming and J lost 15 bases, with 16 bases between them. Germline CDR1 is SQVTM and CDR2 is ANQGSEA. The CDR3 has 11 amino acids. CDR3 DNA sequence: TGCAGCGTTGCAGGGGGGCGGGAGTGGTTCTTC. Translation gives CSVAGGREWFF.

V gene TRBV10-3 combines with J gene TRBJ2-3; D uncertain. CDR1 is ENHRY and CDR2 is SYGVKD in the germline V gene. The V end was cut by 10 bases, the J end by 2 bases, with 7 bases between. This CDR3 contains 11 residues. The CDR3 DNA reads TGTGCCACGACCGACACAGATACGCAGTATTTT. It translates to CATTDTDTQYF.

The chain has TRBV2 and TRBJ1-4; 7 bases align to TRBD1. In germline, CDR1 is SNHLY, CDR2 FYNNEI. V shed 7 bases, J shed 7 bases, and the junction held 9 bases outside the gene matches. The CDR3 is 14 residues long. The DNA for the CDR3 is TGTGCCAGCAAGACCAGGGGGGGCCCTGAAAAACTGTTTTTT. Translating gives CASKTRGGPEKLFF.

The chain employs TRBV20-1 and TRBJ2-7, with D possibly being TRBD2 (5 bases). Germline V gene lookup returns CDR1 DFQATT and CDR2 SNEGSKA (reference sequence). Trimming took off 2 bases at V and 3 bases at J, with 20 bases between the two ends. The length of the CDR3 is 16 residues. The chain's CDR3 is CSARPAGGSVSYEQYF. The CDR3 DNA reads as TGCAGTGCTAGACCCGCAGGAGGTAGCGTGAGCTACGAGCAGTACTTC.

This sequence joins TRBV20-1 and TRBJ1-1, with D perhaps TRBD1 (6 bases). CDR1 is DFQATT, CDR2 SNEGSKA, per germline (reference sequence). Trimming removed 6 bases at V and 4 bases at J, with 18 bases between. CDR3 length equals 14 residues. CDR3 amino acids: CSAEQAGAVTEAFF. The CDR3 bases are TGCAGTGCGGAGCAGGCAGGGGCGGTCACTGAAGCTTTCTTT.

In its sample, this clonotype was seen a few times. V and J are TRBV20-1 and TRBJ1-2; D is unclear. The CDR3 is 13 residues long. V was clipped by 3 bases and J by 8 bases, with 16 bases between them. The germline V gene has CDR1 DFQATT and CDR2 SNEGSKA (reference sequence). The CDR3 nucleotides read TGCAGTGCTAGTCCCGGCGACCGAGCCGGCTACACCTTC. It encodes CSASPGDRAGYTF.